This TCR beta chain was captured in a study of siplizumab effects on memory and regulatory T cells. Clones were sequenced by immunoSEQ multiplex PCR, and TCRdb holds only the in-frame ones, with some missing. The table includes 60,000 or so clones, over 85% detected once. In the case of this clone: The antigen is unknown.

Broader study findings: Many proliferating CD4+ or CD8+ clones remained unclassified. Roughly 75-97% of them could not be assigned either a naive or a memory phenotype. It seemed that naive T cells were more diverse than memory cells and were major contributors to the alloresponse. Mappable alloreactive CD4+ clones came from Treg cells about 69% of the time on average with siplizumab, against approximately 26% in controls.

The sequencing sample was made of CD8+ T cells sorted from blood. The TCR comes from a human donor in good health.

DNA of the CDR3: TGTGCCAGCAGTCCCGGGACTAGCGGGAGTTCGCGTGAGCAGTACTTC. It yields the protein CASSPGTSGSSREQYF. The chain uses TRBV28 and TRBJ2-7; 14 bases are a match to TRBD2. CDR1 is MDHEN, CDR2 SYDVKM, per germline. The CDR3 has 16 residues. The V segment lost 5 bases and the J segment 7 bases; nucleotides outside the gene matches: 10.